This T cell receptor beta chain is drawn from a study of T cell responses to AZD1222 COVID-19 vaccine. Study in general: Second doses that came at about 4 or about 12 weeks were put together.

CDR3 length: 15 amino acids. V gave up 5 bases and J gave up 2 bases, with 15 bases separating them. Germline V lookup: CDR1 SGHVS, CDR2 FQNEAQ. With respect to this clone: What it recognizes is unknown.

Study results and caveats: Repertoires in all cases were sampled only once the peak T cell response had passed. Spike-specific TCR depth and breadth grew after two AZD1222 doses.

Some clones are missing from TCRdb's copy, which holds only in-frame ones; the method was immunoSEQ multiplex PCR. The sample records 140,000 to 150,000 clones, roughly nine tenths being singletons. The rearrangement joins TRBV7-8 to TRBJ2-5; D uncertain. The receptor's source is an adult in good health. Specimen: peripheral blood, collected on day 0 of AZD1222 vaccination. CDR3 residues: CASSRSFGVQETQYF. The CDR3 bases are TGTGCCAGCAGCCGCTCTTTTGGCGTACAAGAGACCCAGTACTTC.